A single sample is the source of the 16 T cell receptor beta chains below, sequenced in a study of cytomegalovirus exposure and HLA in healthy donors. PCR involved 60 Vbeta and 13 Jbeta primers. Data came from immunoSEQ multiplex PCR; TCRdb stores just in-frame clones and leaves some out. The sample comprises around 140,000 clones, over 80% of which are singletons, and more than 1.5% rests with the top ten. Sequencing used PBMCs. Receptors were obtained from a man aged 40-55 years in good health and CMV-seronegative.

This CDR3 is CASSSPSAANNEQFF. The CDR3, as DNA: TGTGCCAGCAGCTCCCCCAGCGCGGCTAACAATGAGCAGTTCTTC. The chain combines TRBV7-6 with TRBJ2-1; no firm D call. V was clipped by 4 bases and J by 5 bases, with 15 bases between them. This CDR3 has 15 amino acids. CDR1 is SGHVS, CDR2 FNYEAQ, per germline.

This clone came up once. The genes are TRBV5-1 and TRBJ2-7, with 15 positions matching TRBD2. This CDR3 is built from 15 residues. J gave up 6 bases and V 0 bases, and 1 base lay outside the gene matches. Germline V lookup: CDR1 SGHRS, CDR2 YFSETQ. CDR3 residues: CASSLGGLAGGEQYF. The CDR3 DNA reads TGCGCCAGCAGCTTGGGGGGACTAGCGGGAGGCGAGCAGTACTTC.

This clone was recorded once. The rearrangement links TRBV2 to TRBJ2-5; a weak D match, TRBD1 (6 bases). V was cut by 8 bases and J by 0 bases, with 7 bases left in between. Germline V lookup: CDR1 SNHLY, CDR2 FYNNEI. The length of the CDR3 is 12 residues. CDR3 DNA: TGTGCCAGCTGGGGGCACCAAGAGACCCAGTACTTC. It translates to CASWGHQETQYF.

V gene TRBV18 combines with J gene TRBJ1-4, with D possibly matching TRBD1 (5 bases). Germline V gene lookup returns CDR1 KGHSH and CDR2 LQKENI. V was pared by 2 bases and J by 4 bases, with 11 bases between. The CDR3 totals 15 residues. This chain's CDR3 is CASSPGEGSNEKLFF. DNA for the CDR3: TGTGCCAGCTCACCAGGGGAGGGGAGTAATGAAAAACTGTTTTTT.

As DNA, the CDR3 is TGTGCCAGCAGCCCAGACAGGGTTTATGGCTACACCTTC. Protein product: CASSPDRVYGYTF. This rearrangement joins TRBV5-5 to TRBJ1-2; 7 bases fit TRBD1. The germline gives CDR1 SGHKS, CDR2 YYEKEE (reference sequence). With 4 bases clipped from V and 5 bases from J, the junction kept 5 bases outside the gene matches. CDR3 size: 13 residues.

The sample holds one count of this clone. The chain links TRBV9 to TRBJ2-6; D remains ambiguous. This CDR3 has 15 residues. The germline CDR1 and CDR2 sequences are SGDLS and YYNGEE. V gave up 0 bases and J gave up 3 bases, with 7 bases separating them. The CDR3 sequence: CASSVARVGANVLTF. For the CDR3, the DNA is TGTGCCAGCAGCGTAGCCCGAGTTGGGGCCAACGTCCTGACTTTC.

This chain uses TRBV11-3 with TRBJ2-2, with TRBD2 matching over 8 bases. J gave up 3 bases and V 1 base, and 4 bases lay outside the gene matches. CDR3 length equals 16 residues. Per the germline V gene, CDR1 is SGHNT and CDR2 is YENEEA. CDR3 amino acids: CASSLGLATHTGELFF. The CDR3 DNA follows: TGTGCCAGCAGCTTAGGACTAGCGACACACACCGGGGAGCTGTTTTTT.

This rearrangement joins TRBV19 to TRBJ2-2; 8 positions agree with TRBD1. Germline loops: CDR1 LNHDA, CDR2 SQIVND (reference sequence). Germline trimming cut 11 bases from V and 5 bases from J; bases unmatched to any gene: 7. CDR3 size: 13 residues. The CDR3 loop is CAGRTGLTGELFF. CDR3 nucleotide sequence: TGTGCCGGACGGACAGGGCTAACCGGGGAGCTGTTTTTT.

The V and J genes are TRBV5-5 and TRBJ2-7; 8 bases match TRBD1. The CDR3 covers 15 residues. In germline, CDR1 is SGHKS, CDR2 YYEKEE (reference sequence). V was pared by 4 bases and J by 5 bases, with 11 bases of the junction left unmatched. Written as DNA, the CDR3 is TGTGCCAGCAGCAATACCCGGGACAGGAGAGACGAGCAGTACTTC. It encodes CASSNTRDRRDEQYF.

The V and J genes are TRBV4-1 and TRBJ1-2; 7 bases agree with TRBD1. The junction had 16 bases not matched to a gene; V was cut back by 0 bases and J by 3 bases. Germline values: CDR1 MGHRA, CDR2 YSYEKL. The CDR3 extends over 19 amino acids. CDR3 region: CASSQDPGGVEYGHYGYTF. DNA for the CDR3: TGCGCCAGCAGCCAAGATCCAGGGGGTGTAGAATACGGTCACTATGGCTACACCTTC.

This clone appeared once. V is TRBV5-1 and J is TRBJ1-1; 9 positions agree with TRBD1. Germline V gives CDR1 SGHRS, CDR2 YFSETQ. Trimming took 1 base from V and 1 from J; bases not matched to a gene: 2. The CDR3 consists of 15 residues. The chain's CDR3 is CASSLRQGGNTEAFF. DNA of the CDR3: TGCGCCAGCAGCTTGAGACAGGGGGGGAACACTGAAGCTTTCTTT.

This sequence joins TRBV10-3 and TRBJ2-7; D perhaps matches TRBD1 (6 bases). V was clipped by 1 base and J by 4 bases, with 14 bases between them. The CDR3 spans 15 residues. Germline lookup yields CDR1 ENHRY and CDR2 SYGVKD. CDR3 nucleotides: TGTGCCATCAGTGAGTTGTCCAGGGGCGGGTACGAGCAGTACTTC. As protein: CAISELSRGGYEQYF.

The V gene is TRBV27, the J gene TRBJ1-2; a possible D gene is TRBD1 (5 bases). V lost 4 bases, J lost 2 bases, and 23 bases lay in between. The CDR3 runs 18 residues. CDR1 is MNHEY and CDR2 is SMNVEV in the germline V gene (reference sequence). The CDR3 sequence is CASSSSPRGGLANYGYTF. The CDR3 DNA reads TGTGCCAGCAGTTCCTCCCCAAGGGGAGGGTTAGCAAACTATGGCTACACCTTC.

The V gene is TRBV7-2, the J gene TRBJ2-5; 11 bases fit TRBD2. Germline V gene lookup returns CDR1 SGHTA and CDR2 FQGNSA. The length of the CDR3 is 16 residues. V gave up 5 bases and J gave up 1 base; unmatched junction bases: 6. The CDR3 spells CASSRGTSGLQETQYF. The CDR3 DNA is TGTGCCAGCAGCCGAGGGACTAGCGGACTCCAAGAGACCCAGTACTTC.

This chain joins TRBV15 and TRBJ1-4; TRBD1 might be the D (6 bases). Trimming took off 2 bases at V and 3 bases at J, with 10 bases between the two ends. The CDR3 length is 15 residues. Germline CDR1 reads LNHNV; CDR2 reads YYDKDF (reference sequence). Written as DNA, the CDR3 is TGTGCCACCAGCAGAATACAGGGTGCTAATGAAAAACTGTTTTTT. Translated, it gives CATSRIQGANEKLFF.

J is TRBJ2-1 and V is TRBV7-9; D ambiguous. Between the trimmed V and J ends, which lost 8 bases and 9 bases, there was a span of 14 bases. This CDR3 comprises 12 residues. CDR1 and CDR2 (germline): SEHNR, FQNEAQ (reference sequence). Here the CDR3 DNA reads TGTGCCAGCGGTCCCTCAGCAGGTGAGCAGTTCTTC. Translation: CASGPSAGEQFF.